The 27 T cell receptor beta chains below were found in one sample sequenced in a study of identical twins. TCRdb independently ran MiXCR on the 5' RACE reads; one entry per CDR3 protein. The sample consists of more than 400,000 distinct CDR3 sequences, around 15% of them appearing once. These same records also appear under a second study, on yellow fever vaccine responses in identical twins.

Sequencing was done on a sample of CD4+ T cells sorted from blood. The receptors were gathered from a woman between 18 and 29 years old in good health.

The chain employs TRBV27 and TRBJ2-5; TRBD1 is a possible D gene (6 bases). The V end was cut by 4 bases, the J end by 4 bases, with 13 bases between. Germline V gene sequence: CDR1 MNHEY, CDR2 SMNVEV (reference sequence). This CDR3 has 14 amino acids. The CDR3 spells CASSSQGSRETQYF. Here the CDR3 DNA reads TGTGCCAGCAGTTCCCAGGGGTCGCGAGAGACCCAGTACTTC.

This clonotype was seen a few times. The rearrangement joins TRBV10-3 to TRBJ2-1; 7 bases agree with TRBD2. Per germline, CDR1 ENHRY and CDR2 SYGVKD. The CDR3 runs to 17 residues. Trimming removed 1 base from V and 0 bases from J; junction bases left unmatched: 6. CDR3 amino acids: CAISELGGGSSYNEQFF. The CDR3 nucleotides read TGTGCCATCAGTGAGTTGGGCGGGGGAAGCTCCTACAATGAGCAGTTCTTC.

In its sample, this clonotype was seen a few times. This chain uses TRBV7-9 with TRBJ1-6; D gene ambiguous. This CDR3 is built from 16 residues. Germline lookup yields CDR1 SEHNR and CDR2 FQNEAQ (reference sequence). Trimming took 5 bases from V and 5 from J, leaving 16 bases between them. In nucleotides, the CDR3 is TGTGCCAGCAGCCTCCCGACCGGTTCGGATAATTCACCCCTCCACTTT. Its protein product is CASSLPTGSDNSPLHF.

V and J are TRBV5-1 and TRBJ2-4; D might be TRBD1 (6 bases). The germline CDR1 and CDR2 sequences are SGHRS and YFSETQ. Trimming removed 4 bases at V and 13 bases at J, with 18 bases between. The CDR3 runs 13 residues. The chain's CDR3 is CASSDDRRAMQYF. CDR3 in DNA: TGCGCCAGCAGCGACGACAGGCGAGCTATGCAGTACTTC.

This sequence joins TRBV6-2 or TRBV6-3 and TRBJ2-4; TRBD1 might be the D (7 bases). V lost 8 bases and J 8 bases, leaving 13 bases between the germline ends. Germline V gene sequence: CDR1 MNHEY, CDR2 SVGEGT. The CDR3 sequence is 12 residues long. CDR3 sequence: CASSAGGHIQYF. The CDR3 DNA reads TGTGCCAGCTCTGCAGGGGGGCACATTCAGTACTTC.

This clonotype was found many times. V gene TRBV28 combines with J gene TRBJ1-2; D remains ambiguous. Germline CDR1 and CDR2: MDHEN and SYDVKM. The CDR3 has 16 amino acids. Trimming took 5 bases from V and 0 from J, leaving 16 bases between them. DNA for the CDR3: TGTGCCAGCAGTCACCCCATAGGCAGTTCTAACTATGGCTACACCTTC. It translates to CASSHPIGSSNYGYTF.

This clonotype was counted ten times or more. The rearrangement uses TRBV14 and TRBJ1-6; possible D gene TRBD1, 5 bases. Trimming removed 1 base at V and 5 bases at J, with 12 bases between. Germline CDR1 SGHDN, CDR2 FVKESK. This CDR3 is built from 16 residues. The CDR3 loop reads CASSQGWDGDNSPLHF. As DNA, the CDR3 is TGTGCCAGCAGCCAAGGTTGGGACGGAGATAATTCACCCCTCCACTTT.

CDR3 sequence: CASSNLKDPGQDEQYV. CDR3 sequence (DNA): TGTGCCAGCAGCAACCTCAAAGATCCGGGACAGGACGAGCAGTACGTC. The chain joins TRBV21-1 to TRBJ2-7; the D call TRBD1 from the table was never checked on the DNA. TRBV21-1 is noted as a pseudogene. This CDR3 is 16 amino acids long.

The rearrangement joins TRBV14 to TRBJ2-5; 7 bases agree with TRBD2. Losses at the gene ends were 2 bases for V and 4 bases for J; bases not matched to a gene: 13. CDR1 is SGHDN and CDR2 is FVKESK in the germline V gene. The CDR3 loop spans 17 amino acids. The CDR3 DNA follows: TGTGCCAGCAGCCAAAGAGATTACGGACTAGTCCCAGAGACCCAGTACTTC. This sequence encodes CASSQRDYGLVPETQYF.

V is TRBV4-1 and J is TRBJ2-5; 10 positions agree with TRBD1. Germline lookup yields CDR1 MGHRA and CDR2 YSYEKL. The CDR3 sequence is 17 residues long. V gave up 1 base and J gave up 5 bases; unmatched junction bases: 10. Here the CDR3 reads CASSQALGQGGWETQYF. The CDR3 DNA reads TGCGCCAGCAGCCAAGCGTTAGGACAGGGGGGTTGGGAGACCCAGTACTTC.

This clonotype has more than one count but fewer than ten. The CDR3 DNA sequence: TGCAGCGTTGTGGGGTTAGCGTGGTCCTACAATGAGCAGTTCTTC. The encoded protein is CSVVGLAWSYNEQFF. This chain links TRBV29-1 with TRBJ2-1, with TRBD2 as a possible D gene (5 bases). CDR1 and CDR2 (germline): SQVTM, ANQGSEA. This CDR3 is 15 amino acids long. V was cut by 4 bases and J by 1 base, with 14 bases left in between.

The rearrangement uses TRBV29-1 and TRBJ2-5, with 9 bases matching TRBD1. The CDR3 loop spans 14 amino acids. The V and J ends lost 2 bases and 5 bases, in that order; junction bases with no gene match: 6. Germline lookup yields CDR1 SQVTM and CDR2 ANQGSEA. This CDR3 reads CSVEKTGTGETQYF. The CDR3 region has the DNA TGCAGCGTTGAAAAAACCGGGACAGGGGAGACCCAGTACTTC.

The chain recombines TRBV6-5 with TRBJ1-2, with TRBD1 as a possible D gene (5 bases). The CDR3 totals 17 residues. V dropped 0 bases and J dropped 4 bases, with 18 bases sitting between them. The germline CDR1 and CDR2 sequences are MNHEY and SVGAGI. This chain's CDR3 is CASSYSGSVGHPYGYTF. For the CDR3, the DNA is TGTGCCAGCAGTTACTCCGGCAGTGTAGGACATCCCTATGGCTACACCTTC.

The chain employs TRBV24-1 and TRBJ2-1, with D perhaps being TRBD1 or TRBD2 (5 bases each). V shed 2 bases and J shed 7 bases, with 20 bases lying between them. In germline, CDR1 is KGHDR, CDR2 SFDVKD. This CDR3 region has 17 residues. This CDR3 is CATSDSKSGGWGNEQFF. In DNA form, the CDR3 reads TGTGCCACCAGTGATTCAAAGAGTGGAGGATGGGGGAATGAGCAGTTCTTC.

This clonotype was counted between two and nine times. This chain uses TRBV20-1 with TRBJ2-7, with D perhaps given as TRBD1 or TRBD2 (5 bases each). Trimming shortened V by 6 bases and J by 0 bases, and 12 bases separated the two germline ends. CDR1 DFQATT and CDR2 SNEGSKA come from the germline V gene (reference sequence). The CDR3 sequence is 13 residues long. DNA for the CDR3: TGCAGTGCCAGGGACGGACCCTCCTACGAGCAGTACTTC. It codes for CSARDGPSYEQYF.

The V gene is TRBV27, the J gene TRBJ2-2; tentatively, D is TRBD1 (5 bases). Germline CDR1 MNHEY, CDR2 SMNVEV (reference sequence). This CDR3 is built from 14 residues. Between the trimmed V and J ends, which lost 6 bases and 0 bases, there was a span of 8 bases. The CDR3 coding sequence is TGTGCCAGCAGGACAGTTTCGAACACCGGGGAGCTGTTTTTT. It encodes CASRTVSNTGELFF.

Only a few counts were recorded for this clonotype. V and J are TRBV3-1 and TRBJ2-3; D gene ambiguous. Deletions cut 0 bases from V and 1 base from J, with 11 bases between. Germline assignment: CDR1 LGHDT and CDR2 YNNKEL (reference sequence). This CDR3 contains 16 residues. The CDR3 reads CASSQDLGFRTDTQYF. The CDR3 DNA is TGTGCCAGCAGCCAAGATTTGGGGTTTCGCACAGATACGCAGTATTTT.

The chain is built from TRBV7-6 and TRBJ2-5, with D possibly being TRBD1 (6 bases). V was trimmed by 5 bases and J by 3 bases, leaving 10 bases between them. The germline V gene encodes CDR1 SGHVS and CDR2 FNYEAQ. The CDR3 contains 13 residues. The CDR3 here is CASSTRDKETQYF. The CDR3 DNA follows: TGTGCCAGCAGCACCCGGGACAAAGAGACCCAGTACTTC.

The rearrangement uses TRBV7-9 and TRBJ1-2; TRBD1 is a possible D gene (6 bases). Germline loops: CDR1 SEHNR, CDR2 FQNEAQ (reference sequence). The length of the CDR3 is 14 residues. The ends were cut back, 4 bases at V and 2 bases at J, with 11 bases in the middle. The CDR3 DNA reads TGTGCCAGCAGCTCGAAGGGACAAAACTATGGCTACACCTTC. Translation gives CASSSKGQNYGYTF.

The rearrangement uses TRBV7-9 and TRBJ2-3; TRBD1 agrees at 8 bases. The trim removed 5 bases at V and 0 bases at J, leaving 10 bases unmatched. Germline-derived CDR1 and CDR2 are SEHNR and FQNEAQ (reference sequence). The CDR3 has 17 residues. CDR3 DNA sequence: TGTGCCAGCAGCCAGACCGGGACAGGCCCGAGCACAGATACGCAGTATTTT. Its protein is CASSQTGTGPSTDTQYF.

This chain links TRBV7-6 with TRBJ2-7; 9 bases are a match to TRBD2. The CDR3 has 15 amino acids. Germline trimming cut 1 base from V and 5 bases from J; bases unmatched to any gene: 6. Germline V CDR1 and CDR2: SGHVS, FNYEAQ. CDR3 sequence: CASSLVPAGGDEQYF. CDR3 bases: TGTGCCAGCAGCTTAGTCCCAGCGGGAGGCGACGAGCAGTACTTC.

V gene TRBV11-2 combines with J gene TRBJ1-2, with TRBD1 matching over 8 bases. The CDR3 loop spans 15 amino acids. Trimming cost V 3 bases and J 4 bases; bases outside gene matches: 7. The germline V gene encodes CDR1 SGHAT and CDR2 FQNNGV. CDR3 region: CASSLTGAGVYGYTF. In DNA, the CDR3 is TGTGCCAGCAGCTTGACAGGGGCCGGGGTCTATGGCTACACCTTC.

The chain combines TRBV3-1 with TRBJ2-6, with 9 bases matching TRBD1. Trimming took 4 bases from V and 1 from J; bases not matched to a gene: 8. Looked up from germline, CDR1 is LGHDT and CDR2 is YNNKEL (reference sequence). This CDR3 comprises 18 residues. CDR3 coding DNA: TGTGCCAGCAGCCGAGCTGACAGGGGGGAGTCTGGGGCCAACGTCCTGACTTTC. This sequence encodes CASSRADRGESGANVLTF.

This clonotype has just a few counts. The chain joins TRBV20-1 to TRBJ2-7; 11 positions match TRBD2. Per germline, CDR1 DFQATT and CDR2 SNEGSKA (reference sequence). The CDR3 is 15 residues long. The trim removed 4 bases at V and 0 bases at J, leaving 5 bases unmatched. CDR3 amino acids: CSAKTTSGSSYEQYF. DNA for the CDR3: TGCAGTGCTAAAACCACTAGCGGGAGCTCCTACGAGCAGTACTTC.

There are a few counts of this clonotype. The chain is built from TRBV12-3 or TRBV12-4 and TRBJ1-3; D not certain. The V end lost 8 bases, the J end lost 4 bases, and 15 bases lay between the germline ends. The CDR3 runs 14 residues. The CDR3 DNA sequence: TGTGCCAGCCGACTAAGTATCGGCGGAAACACCATATATTTT. It translates to CASRLSIGGNTIYF.

This clonotype came up a few times. The V and J genes are TRBV7-8 and TRBJ2-7; D gene uncertain. Trimming left V 4 bases short and J 4 bases short, with 8 bases between. Germline V CDR1 and CDR2: SGHVS, FQNEAQ. The CDR3 runs 12 residues. CDR3 sequence (DNA): TGTGCCAGCAGCTCGAGGCCGTACGAGCAGTACTTC. Translated: CASSSRPYEQYF. The whole variable domain, filled in from reference TRBV7-8 and TRBJ2-7, reads GAGVSQSPRYKVAKRGQDVALRCDPISGHVSLFWYQQALGQGPEFLTYFQNEAQLDKSGLPSDRFFAERPEGSVSTLKIQRTQQEDSAVYLCASSSRPYEQYFGPGTRLTVT.

This clonotype has only a few counts. The genes are TRBV12-3 or TRBV12-4 and TRBJ2-7, with 9 bases that match TRBD1. The CDR3 covers 12 residues. The V segment lost 8 bases and the J segment 7 bases; nucleotides outside the gene matches: 6. The CDR3 DNA reads TGTGCCAGCTTAACAGGGGGCGGGGAGCAGTACTTC. Protein product: CASLTGGGEQYF.